This T cell receptor beta chain was captured in a study of shared clonotypes between healthy human individuals. Study information: Participating donors consisted of a couple of women and a few men aged 18 to 49. Overall study findings and caveats: A limitation of the genetic and exposure-history diversity represented arose from few donors.

CDR3 length equals 14 residues. Concerning this clone: The antigen is unknown.

The run depth of the assay was deep. Original data processing: ImmunoSEQ output lacked quality scores and full-length reads, limiting matched filtering. Profiling relied on immunoSEQ multiplex PCR, and the TCRdb table lists in-frame clones only, not all of them. The D gene and trimming were derived from the DNA, and the V and J assignments and clone size from that table. The sample includes some 2,100,000 clones, approximately 95% of them seen just once. The specimen was naive CD4+ T cells sorted from blood. Subset specified: CD45RA+ positively selected. The clonotype originates from a man aged 18 to 30 in good health. This chain links TRBV21-1 with TRBJ2-5; the table assigns TRBD1, which was not confirmed against the DNA. TRBV21-1 is listed as a pseudogene. CDR3 amino acids: CASSHRDRRETQYF. The CDR3 nucleotides are TGTGCCAGCAGCCACAGGGACCGCCGGGAGACCCAGTACTTC.